This is a list of T cell receptor beta chains from one sample in a study of blood T cells in healthy people across ages. MiXCR was run by TCRdb on the 5' RACE reads, yielding one entry per CDR3 protein. The table lists some 1 million distinct CDR3 sequences, under 45% of them singletons, with approximately 20% in the top ten. The sample taken for sequencing was blood. These receptors were taken from a woman aged 60 to 75 in good health. Both conserved end residues are part of each CDR3. The order of the fields is D gene, V gene, clone size, J gene, CDR3 length, CDR3 DNA, CDR3 protein. A D gene is named only where the DNA matches it firmly. Clone size is given for some rows only: seen once, a few or many times, or a class if the clone is expanded.

d_call: TRBD1; v_call: TRBV12-5; clone_size: NA; j_call: TRBJ1-2; cdr3_length: 15; cdr3_nt: TGTGCTAGTGCCACAACAGGGGGCAGGACCTATGGCTACACCTTC; cdr3_aa: CASATTGGRTYGYTF
d_call: NA; v_call: TRBV20-1; clone_size: NA; j_call: TRBJ2-1; cdr3_length: 17; cdr3_nt: TGCAGTGTCAAAAACTCTCAGGGCAGGGGCTCCTACAATGAGCAGTTCTTC; cdr3_aa: CSVKNSQGRGSYNEQFF
d_call: TRBD1; v_call: TRBV6-5; clone_size: NA; j_call: TRBJ1-2; cdr3_length: 15; cdr3_nt: TGTGCCAGCAGTACACCCGGGACAGGGAGTAGTGGCTACACCTTC; cdr3_aa: CASSTPGTGSSGYTF
d_call: TRBD2; v_call: TRBV27; clone_size: few; j_call: TRBJ2-1; cdr3_length: 20; cdr3_nt: TGTGCCAGCAGTACCTCAACAAAAATCGGGACTAGCGGGAGTCTTAACGAGCAGTTCTTC; cdr3_aa: CASSTSTKIGTSGSLNEQFF
d_call: NA; v_call: TRBV6-1; clone_size: NA; j_call: TRBJ1-5; cdr3_length: 19; cdr3_nt: TGTGCCAGCAGTGCCGCGATAGAGCCCCGATTTTGGGGCAATCAGCCCCAGCATTTT; cdr3_aa: CASSAAIEPRFWGNQPQHF
d_call: NA; v_call: TRBV12-3/TRBV12-4; clone_size: NA; j_call: TRBJ1-2; cdr3_length: 15; cdr3_nt: TGTGCCAGCAGTTTAAAGGCGGATACTAACTATGGCTACACCTTC; cdr3_aa: CASSLKADTNYGYTF
d_call: TRBD2; v_call: TRBV12-3/TRBV12-4; clone_size: NA; j_call: TRBJ2-3; cdr3_length: 18; cdr3_nt: TGTGCCAGCGCACCAGGCACCCGGACTAGCGGAAGCACAGATACGCAGTATTTT; cdr3_aa: CASAPGTRTSGSTDTQYF
d_call: NA; v_call: TRBV19; clone_size: NA; j_call: TRBJ1-4; cdr3_length: 15; cdr3_nt: TGTGCCAGTAGTGGGACCGGGACACTCAATGAAAAACTGTTTTTT; cdr3_aa: CASSGTGTLNEKLFF
d_call: TRBD2; v_call: TRBV3-1; clone_size: NA; j_call: TRBJ2-7; cdr3_length: 15; cdr3_nt: TGTGCCAGCAGCCAGGCTAGCGGAACCCCCTACGAGCAGTACTTC; cdr3_aa: CASSQASGTPYEQYF
d_call: TRBD1; v_call: TRBV20-1; clone_size: NA; j_call: TRBJ2-7; cdr3_length: 14; cdr3_nt: TGCAGTGCGGCGGGACAGGGGCAATCCTACGAGCAGTACTTC; cdr3_aa: CSAAGQGQSYEQYF
d_call: NA; v_call: TRBV7-9; clone_size: NA; j_call: TRBJ2-1; cdr3_length: 15; cdr3_nt: TGTGCCAGCAGCTTAGGTGATCCCCCCTACAATGAGCAGTTCTTC; cdr3_aa: CASSLGDPPYNEQFF
d_call: NA; v_call: TRBV6-5; clone_size: few; j_call: TRBJ2-3; cdr3_length: 14; cdr3_nt: TGTGCCAGCAGTTACGCGAGGACTACAGATACGCAGTATTTT; cdr3_aa: CASSYARTTDTQYF
d_call: TRBD1; v_call: TRBV27; clone_size: few; j_call: TRBJ1-5; cdr3_length: 16; cdr3_nt: TGTGCCAGCAGTCCAAGACAGGGTTTAGGCAATCAGCCCCAGCATTTT; cdr3_aa: CASSPRQGLGNQPQHF
d_call: TRBD1; v_call: TRBV7-8; clone_size: NA; j_call: TRBJ1-2; cdr3_length: 16; cdr3_nt: TGTGCCAGCAGCTTAGATACAGGGGTTCTTAACTATGGCTACACCTTC; cdr3_aa: CASSLDTGVLNYGYTF
d_call: NA; v_call: TRBV3-1; clone_size: NA; j_call: TRBJ1-2; cdr3_length: 14; cdr3_nt: TGTGCCAGCAGCCAAGATCGGCACACTGACGGCTACACCTTC; cdr3_aa: CASSQDRHTDGYTF
d_call: TRBD2; v_call: TRBV2; clone_size: few; j_call: TRBJ2-1; cdr3_length: 14; cdr3_nt: TGTGCCAGCAGTGGACTAGCCGTTTTAGATGAGCAGTTCTTC; cdr3_aa: CASSGLAVLDEQFF
d_call: TRBD1; v_call: TRBV3-1; clone_size: few; j_call: TRBJ2-1; cdr3_length: 16; cdr3_nt: TGTGCCAGCAGCCAAGATAGAAAGGGACAGGGTCAAGAGCAGTTCTTC; cdr3_aa: CASSQDRKGQGQEQFF
d_call: TRBD2; v_call: TRBV7-9; clone_size: NA; j_call: TRBJ2-1; cdr3_length: 16; cdr3_nt: TGTGCCAGCAGCGGGGGACTAGCGGGAGTCGAGGTTGAGCAGTTCTTC; cdr3_aa: CASSGGLAGVEVEQFF
d_call: NA; v_call: TRBV28; clone_size: once; j_call: TRBJ2-3; cdr3_length: 13; cdr3_nt: TGTGCCACGGCGGAGGGTAGCACAGATACGCAGTATTTT; cdr3_aa: CATAEGSTDTQYF
d_call: NA; v_call: TRBV2; clone_size: few; j_call: TRBJ2-7; cdr3_length: 13; cdr3_nt: TGTGCCAGCAGTAGTGCAGTATCCTACGAGCAGTACTTC; cdr3_aa: CASSSAVSYEQYF
d_call: NA; v_call: TRBV13; clone_size: NA; j_call: TRBJ1-2; cdr3_length: 17; cdr3_nt: TGTGCCAGCAGCCCCTGGGGGGCACCCGAGTTGGGCTATGGCTACACCTTC; cdr3_aa: CASSPWGAPELGYGYTF
d_call: NA; v_call: TRBV12-3/TRBV12-4; clone_size: NA; j_call: TRBJ2-7; cdr3_length: 15; cdr3_nt: TGTGCCAGCAGCCCTGGGCGGGGAATGATGTACGAGCAGTACTTC; cdr3_aa: CASSPGRGMMYEQYF
d_call: NA; v_call: TRBV2; clone_size: NA; j_call: TRBJ2-1; cdr3_length: 13; cdr3_nt: TGTGCCAGCAGTGAAGCCCCCGGCGATGAGCAGTTCTTC; cdr3_aa: CASSEAPGDEQFF
d_call: NA; v_call: TRBV18; clone_size: NA; j_call: TRBJ2-7; cdr3_length: 15; cdr3_nt: TGTGCCAGCTCACCAATCATAGGGATCTCCTACGAGCAGTACTTC; cdr3_aa: CASSPIIGISYEQYF
d_call: TRBD2; v_call: TRBV20-1; clone_size: once; j_call: TRBJ2-7; cdr3_length: 16; cdr3_nt: TGCAGTGCTAGAGACCTAGCGGGAGAAAGTTCCAACGAGCAGTACTTC; cdr3_aa: CSARDLAGESSNEQYF
d_call: NA; v_call: TRBV29-1; clone_size: once; j_call: TRBJ2-5; cdr3_length: 12; cdr3_nt: TGCAGCGTTACTAGCTCCCTCGAGACCCAGTACTTC; cdr3_aa: CSVTSSLETQYF
d_call: NA; v_call: TRBV20-1; clone_size: NA; j_call: TRBJ1-4; cdr3_length: 16; cdr3_nt: TGCAGTGCTAGAGATCTAGCGGGTGCAACTAATGAAAAACTGTTTTTT; cdr3_aa: CSARDLAGATNEKLFF
d_call: NA; v_call: TRBV20-1; clone_size: NA; j_call: TRBJ1-5; cdr3_length: 13; cdr3_nt: TGCAGTGCTGGCGGCTCGAGCAATCAGCCCCAGCATTTT; cdr3_aa: CSAGGSSNQPQHF
d_call: TRBD2; v_call: TRBV6-1; clone_size: once; j_call: TRBJ2-1; cdr3_length: 15; cdr3_nt: TGTGCCAGCAGTGAAGGCACTAGCGGGGTGGGTGAGCAGTTCTTC; cdr3_aa: CASSEGTSGVGEQFF
d_call: NA; v_call: TRBV7-2; clone_size: NA; j_call: TRBJ2-7; cdr3_length: 13; cdr3_nt: TGTGCCAGGGGGACTGGAATGTGGGACGAGCAGTACTTC; cdr3_aa: CARGTGMWDEQYF
d_call: TRBD1; v_call: TRBV7-9; clone_size: NA; j_call: TRBJ1-2; cdr3_length: 14; cdr3_nt: TGTGCCAGCAGCTCCGGGACAGCCTATGTAGGCTACACCTTC; cdr3_aa: CASSSGTAYVGYTF
d_call: TRBD2; v_call: TRBV6-1; clone_size: NA; j_call: TRBJ2-1; cdr3_length: 15; cdr3_nt: TGTGCCAGCAGGGGGGGGACTAGCGAGAGGTCTGAGCAGTTCTTC; cdr3_aa: CASRGGTSERSEQFF
d_call: NA; v_call: TRBV20-1; clone_size: many; j_call: TRBJ2-7; cdr3_length: 12; cdr3_nt: TGCAGCGCCTTGACTGAGAACTACGAGCAGTACTTC; cdr3_aa: CSALTENYEQYF
d_call: NA; v_call: TRBV20-1; clone_size: NA; j_call: TRBJ2-3; cdr3_length: 14; cdr3_nt: TGCAGTGCTCCCGGACACTCAAGGGGGGATACGCAGTATTTT; cdr3_aa: CSAPGHSRGDTQYF
d_call: NA; v_call: TRBV21-1; clone_size: NA; j_call: TRBJ2-1; cdr3_length: 21; cdr3_nt: TGTGCCAGCAGCAACAAGATAAACCGGGAAGGACTAGCGAGTCAGTGCTATGAGCAGTTCTTC; cdr3_aa: CASSNKINREGLASQCYEQFF
d_call: TRBD2; v_call: TRBV20-1; clone_size: few; j_call: TRBJ2-3; cdr3_length: 20; cdr3_nt: TGCAGTGCTAGGGCCGGGACTAGCGGACCTGACTTCCGCCAGCGAGATACGCAGTATTTT; cdr3_aa: CSARAGTSGPDFRQRDTQYF
d_call: TRBD2; v_call: TRBV11-2; clone_size: NA; j_call: TRBJ2-1; cdr3_length: 12; cdr3_nt: TGTGCCAGCAGCTTCCAGCGGGGGAAGCAGTTCTTC; cdr3_aa: CASSFQRGKQFF
d_call: NA; v_call: TRBV2; clone_size: NA; j_call: TRBJ1-2; cdr3_length: 13; cdr3_nt: TGTGCCAGCAGCCTGATGTGGGGGAACGGCTACACCTTC; cdr3_aa: CASSLMWGNGYTF
d_call: NA; v_call: TRBV4-2; clone_size: once; j_call: TRBJ2-2; cdr3_length: 13; cdr3_nt: TGTGCCAGCAGCCAAGATGCCACCGGGGAGCTGTTTTTT; cdr3_aa: CASSQDATGELFF
d_call: NA; v_call: TRBV3-1; clone_size: NA; j_call: TRBJ2-3; cdr3_length: 14; cdr3_nt: TGTGCCAGCAGCCCGATCTATAACACAGATACGCAGTATTTT; cdr3_aa: CASSPIYNTDTQYF
d_call: TRBD2; v_call: TRBV18; clone_size: once; j_call: TRBJ2-7; cdr3_length: 15; cdr3_nt: TGTGCCAGCTCACCACCGAAGCGGGAGTCCTACGAGCAGTACTTC; cdr3_aa: CASSPPKRESYEQYF
d_call: NA; v_call: TRBV3-1; clone_size: few; j_call: TRBJ2-6; cdr3_length: 16; cdr3_nt: TGTGCCAGCAGCCCAGGACTGCTCTCTGGGGCCAACGTCCTGACTTTC; cdr3_aa: CASSPGLLSGANVLTF
d_call: TRBD1; v_call: TRBV7-9; clone_size: NA; j_call: TRBJ2-1; cdr3_length: 15; cdr3_nt: TGTGCCAACAGCAACCCAGGGACAGGGCACAATGAGCAGTTCTTC; cdr3_aa: CANSNPGTGHNEQFF
d_call: TRBD2; v_call: TRBV29-1; clone_size: NA; j_call: TRBJ2-5; cdr3_length: 15; cdr3_nt: TGCAGCGTTGATGGGCTAGCGGGAAGCGGGGAGACCCAGTACTTC; cdr3_aa: CSVDGLAGSGETQYF
d_call: NA; v_call: TRBV7-9; clone_size: NA; j_call: TRBJ2-5; cdr3_length: 14; cdr3_nt: TGTGCCAGCAGCTTAGTTTTTCCCGGCGAGACCCAGTACTTC; cdr3_aa: CASSLVFPGETQYF
d_call: NA; v_call: TRBV13; clone_size: NA; j_call: TRBJ2-7; cdr3_length: 13; cdr3_nt: TGTGCCAGCAGCTTAGGGACGACTCGAGAGCAGTACTTC; cdr3_aa: CASSLGTTREQYF
d_call: TRBD2; v_call: TRBV2; clone_size: NA; j_call: TRBJ2-7; cdr3_length: 15; cdr3_nt: TGTGCCAGCAGTGAAGTCCGGACTAGCATAAACGAGCAGTACTTC; cdr3_aa: CASSEVRTSINEQYF
d_call: NA; v_call: TRBV7-2; clone_size: NA; j_call: TRBJ2-5; cdr3_length: 13; cdr3_nt: TGTGCCAGCAGCTTAAGGGATTTAGGAGAGCAGTACTTC; cdr3_aa: CASSLRDLGEQYF
d_call: NA; v_call: TRBV5-1; clone_size: few; j_call: TRBJ2-7; cdr3_length: 15; cdr3_nt: TGCGCCAGCAACCCGACCGGGACATCCCTTTACGAGCAGTACTTC; cdr3_aa: CASNPTGTSLYEQYF
d_call: NA; v_call: TRBV28; clone_size: NA; j_call: TRBJ2-7; cdr3_length: 19; cdr3_nt: TGTGCCAGCAGTTTTGAGCCCTCGGATAGGGGGTTTTACTCCTACGAGCAGTACTTC; cdr3_aa: CASSFEPSDRGFYSYEQYF
d_call: NA; v_call: TRBV6-6; clone_size: NA; j_call: TRBJ2-3; cdr3_length: 14; cdr3_nt: TGTGCCAGCAGGCTAGACGGACTCACAGATACGCAGTATTTT; cdr3_aa: CASRLDGLTDTQYF
d_call: NA; v_call: TRBV6-6; clone_size: NA; j_call: TRBJ1-1; cdr3_length: 14; cdr3_nt: TGTGCCAGCAGTACCAAAGGCGGGAACACTGAAGCTTTCTTT; cdr3_aa: CASSTKGGNTEAFF
d_call: TRBD2; v_call: TRBV4-3; clone_size: NA; j_call: TRBJ2-1; cdr3_length: 16; cdr3_nt: TGCGCCAGCAGCCAAGATAGTAGCGGGGCCTACAATGAGCAGTTCTTC; cdr3_aa: CASSQDSSGAYNEQFF
d_call: TRBD1; v_call: TRBV12-3/TRBV12-4; clone_size: few; j_call: TRBJ2-7; cdr3_length: 14; cdr3_nt: TGTGCCAGCAGTCCGCGGACAGGGTACGGCGAGCAGTACTTC; cdr3_aa: CASSPRTGYGEQYF
d_call: TRBD1; v_call: TRBV30; clone_size: NA; j_call: TRBJ2-7; cdr3_length: 15; cdr3_nt: TGTGCCTGGAACGCCGGGACAGGGGGCTGGTACGAGCAGTACTTC; cdr3_aa: CAWNAGTGGWYEQYF